Below, 6 T cell receptor beta chains from the same sample are listed, as sequenced in a study of CD8 T cells in ankylosing spondylitis (dated by TCRdb to about 2017). Libraries were constructed by 5' RACE. Instrument on record: Illumina HiSeq 2500. TCRdb reprocessing: public reads trimmed at Q25 with fastp, clones called with MiXCR, in-frame beta chains kept. Every CDR3 protein is listed once, alongside the most common genes and DNA of its rows. The sample records roughly 91,000 distinct CDR3 sequences, roughly 8.3% of which are singletons. Approximately 9.7% of the sample goes to the ten largest clones. Sequenced input: blood, either unsorted or a sorted T cell fraction (not recorded which). The receptors originated from a male donor with ankylosing spondylitis or in good health (not recorded which).

This clonotype was recorded many times. The V and J genes are TRBV5-1 and TRBJ2-7; D is possibly TRBD1 or TRBD2 (6 bases each). The germline V gene has CDR1 SGHRS and CDR2 YFSETQ. The CDR3 runs to 14 residues. V was pared by 4 bases and J by 5 bases, with 16 bases between. CDR3 in amino acids: CASSPTGAGNEQYF. The CDR3 DNA follows: TGCGCCAGCAGCCCCACGGGGGCGGGCAACGAGCAGTACTTC. Full variable domain (missing parts from reference TRBV5-1 and TRBJ2-7): KAGVTQTPRYLIKTRGQQVTLSCSPISGHRSVSWYQQTPGQGLQFLFEYFSETQRNKGNFPGRFSGRQFSNSRSEMNVSTLELGDSALYLCASSPTGAGNEQYFGPGTRLTVT.

This clonotype was observed many times. V and J are TRBV6-2 or TRBV6-3 and TRBJ2-1; 7 bases are shared with TRBD2. Unmatched junction bases numbered 8, after V lost 5 bases and J lost 4 bases. CDR3 length equals 15 residues. The germline gives CDR1 MNHEY, CDR2 SVGEGT. This CDR3 reads CASSPAGSRYNEQFF. As DNA, the CDR3 is TGTGCCAGCAGTCCAGCGGGATCCCGGTACAATGAGCAGTTCTTC.

There are many counts of this clonotype. CDR3: CASRTGQHSYEQYF. As DNA, the CDR3 is TGTGCCAGCAGGACAGGACAGCACTCCTACGAGCAGTACTTC. The genes are TRBV12-3 or TRBV12-4 and TRBJ2-7; tentatively, D is TRBD1 (6 bases). The CDR3 totals 14 residues. Trimming left V 6 bases short and J 0 bases short, with 12 bases between.

This clonotype was seen a handful of times. The rearrangement uses TRBV7-9 and TRBJ2-7; TRBD2 matches 10 bases. CDR3 size: 15 residues. The ends lost 5 bases at V and 3 bases at J; junction bases unmatched: 7. Germline values: CDR1 SEHNR, CDR2 FQNEAQ (reference sequence). CDR3 sequence reads: CASSPRLAGVYEQYF. The CDR3 nucleotides are TGTGCCAGCAGCCCCCGCCTAGCGGGAGTCTACGAGCAGTACTTC.

There are many counts of this clonotype. The CDR3 DNA reads TGCGCCAGCAGCCAAGTTCTGATAAACACTGAAGCTTTCTTT. This translates into CASSQVLINTEAFF. This sequence joins TRBV4-3 and TRBJ1-1, with D hard to call. CDR1 and CDR2 (germline): LGHNA, YSLEER. Deletions cut 1 base from V and 2 bases from J, with 8 bases between. This CDR3 has 14 residues.

The chain uses TRBV7-8 and TRBJ2-3; 7 bases agree with TRBD2. Germline-derived CDR1 and CDR2 are SGHVS and FQNEAQ. This CDR3 has 15 amino acids. Germline trimming cut 3 bases from V and 3 bases from J; bases unmatched to any gene: 6. This chain's CDR3 is CASSFGRPNTDTQYF. The CDR3 region has the DNA TGTGCCAGCAGCTTCGGGAGGCCCAATACAGATACGCAGTATTTT. The whole variable domain, filled in from reference TRBV7-8 and TRBJ2-3, reads GAGVSQSPRYKVAKRGQDVALRCDPISGHVSLFWYQQALGQGPEFLTYFQNEAQLDKSGLPSDRFFAERPEGSVSTLKIQRTQQEDSAVYLCASSFGRPNTDTQYFGPGTRLTVL.